This T cell receptor (beta chain) was obtained from a study of T cells in Graves' hyperthyroidism and ophthalmopathy. A word on this clonotype: Its antigen is unidentified.

Study results and caveats: Most clonotypes expanded in thyroid above 0.001 were likewise present in blood.

TCR beta CDR3 region amplification was performed from RNA transcripts. Primed by the HTBI set, a first-round RT-PCR was run on the TCR CDR3. From the multiplex PCR reads, TCRdb called clonotypes with MiXCR, one entry per CDR3 protein. The data hold fewer than 650,000 distinct CDR3 sequences, with approximately 15% observed a single time. V lost 2 bases, J lost 7 bases, and 10 bases stayed unmatched. There are 16 residues in the CDR3. Germline CDR1 is LGHDT and CDR2 is YNNKEL (reference sequence). This TCR was sampled from a woman aged 18-30 years with Graves' ophthalmopathy. Sequencing was carried out using blood. The V call is TRBV3-1, the J call TRBJ2-1, with 8 bases fitting TRBD2. The CDR3 DNA follows: TGTGCCAGCAGCCAATTCGGACTAGCTCTATTGAATGAGCAGTTCTTC. Translating it yields CASSQFGLALLNEQFF.